A selection of T cell receptor beta chains follows, all from one sample in a study of CD8 T cells in ankylosing spondylitis. Each CDR3 protein is one row after TCRdb ran MiXCR on the 5' RACE reads. The sample contains around 490,000 distinct CDR3 sequences, over 4% of which appear only once. The sample taken for sequencing was blood, either unsorted or a sorted T cell fraction (not recorded which). The receptors derive from a male donor with ankylosing spondylitis. Each CDR3 is given without its conserved first and last residue. The size of a clone is reported for some rows only, either as once, few or many, or as a class for expanded clones.

>TRBJ2-5|TRBV20-1|NA
SARLSSAGGAETQY
>TRBJ2-1|TRBV10-3|many
ATGASGSTRKF
>TRBJ2-4|TRBV9|many
ASSPTGNDIQY
>TRBJ2-5|TRBV7-8|many
ASSQAVPQETQY
>TRBJ2-5|TRBV7-9|many
ASTLHGGEETQY
>TRBJ2-4|TRBV20-1|few
SARQRTSGKLLAKNIQY
>TRBJ2-1|TRBV2|few
ASRRGTSGNEQF
>TRBJ1-1|TRBV7-9|many
ASSLEGRGASEAF
>TRBJ2-3|TRBV5-1|NA
ASSLIWGPDTQY
>TRBJ1-2|TRBV7-9|many
ASSSTGYT
>TRBJ2-7|TRBV7-9|many
ASSWSYEQY
>TRBJ1-1|TRBV6-5|many
ASSYGDINTEAF
>TRBJ2-7|TRBV11-2|NA
ASSLVLAGGSRTYEQY
>TRBJ2-2|TRBV7-3|many
ASSLGRDGSGELF
>TRBJ2-7|TRBV7-9|many
ASSLTGISYEQY
>TRBJ1-1|TRBV6-1|many
ASSPGTAAEAF
>TRBJ2-5|TRBV3-1|once
ASTKLAGGQEPRETQY
>TRBJ1-2|TRBV28|many
ASSSQNNYGYT
>TRBJ2-1|TRBV4-3|many
ASSRLAPHSYEQF
>TRBJ2-2|TRBV30|few
ACSKSDTGELF
>TRBJ2-1|TRBV3-1|NA
ASSQPGTGRRNEQF
>TRBJ1-1|TRBV20-1|many
SAGLGPNTEAF
>TRBJ2-7|TRBV27|many
ASSRTGAYEQY
>TRBJ2-7|TRBV27|many
ASSLSRVTPEY
>TRBJ2-4|TRBV6-2/TRBV6-3|many
ASRADSRGRAKNIQY
>TRBJ2-1|TRBV7-2|many
ASSGSGAPNNEQF
>TRBJ2-7|TRBV5-1|few
ASSLWLATYEQY
>TRBJ1-1|TRBV28|many
ASSRPGDTTEAF
>TRBJ1-1|TRBV7-2|many
ASSLVTSRGTNTEAF
>TRBJ1-2|TRBV7-3|many
ASSDYRTGAIGYT
>TRBJ2-3|TRBV5-1|many
ASSRQGESDTQY
>TRBJ1-1|TRBV20-1|many
SAPSTLTGRSGVAF
>TRBJ1-3|TRBV12-5|many
ASGLVKFAGKENTIY
>TRBJ2-7|TRBV20-1|many
SAKKDRGRYEQY
>TRBJ1-2|TRBV4-1|NA
ASSPSRGTGYT
>TRBJ2-3|TRBV6-5|many
ASSYEGPGTDTQY
>TRBJ2-2|TRBV20-1|many
SAANAGGPTGELF
>TRBJ2-7|TRBV20-1|many
SARDGEAGSSYEQY
>TRBJ2-3|TRBV7-2|NA
ASRLVGGRTDTQY
>TRBJ1-1|TRBV20-1|many
SAQALRDTEAF
>TRBJ2-3|TRBV18|NA
ASLDPDRRTDTQY
>TRBJ1-5|TRBV20-1|many
SARDRRGQPQH
>TRBJ1-6|TRBV20-1|many
SARIPQGLWGSPLH
>TRBJ2-1|TRBV29-1|many
STGGTGNSYNEQF
>TRBJ1-4|TRBV7-9|many
ASSYALGESEKLF
>TRBJ2-2|TRBV5-1|NA
ASNLVAGSTGELF
>TRBJ1-5|TRBV5-1|many
ASSDIGKPQH
>TRBJ2-5|TRBV7-2|many
ASSFGSRGLGETQY
>TRBJ1-3|TRBV7-2|many
ASSLTRGDTIY
>TRBJ1-6|TRBV4-2|few
ASSQEGGSPLH
>TRBJ2-4|TRBV2|once
ALTLGRQGGTLAKNIQY
>TRBJ1-3|TRBV20-1|many
SARPGTINSGNTIY
>TRBJ2-1|TRBV5-5|many
ASSLVPGTGGIHEQF
>TRBJ1-1|TRBV5-1|many
ASSLDPANTEAF
>TRBJ2-2|TRBV4-3|few
ASSRRLAGDPNTGELF